These T cell receptor beta chains were read from a single sample in a study of response to subunit inactivated influenza vaccine. TCRdb called the RT-PCR reads again in MiXCR, with one record for every CDR3 protein. The table lists 650,000 to 800,000 distinct CDR3 sequences, over 11% of them singletons. The sequences come from PBMCs from blood, collected around 14 days before vaccination. These receptors were obtained from a man over 45 who received an inactivated influenza vaccine. The CDR3 runs from the conserved cysteine through the conserved F or W. D genes are given only for firm matches. Clone size, where shown, is once, few, many, or a class for clones that have expanded.

>few|TRBV4-2|TRBJ2-5|-
CASSQVGQETQYF
TGTGCCAGCAGCCAAGTTGGACAAGAGACCCAGTACTTC
>-|TRBV14|TRBJ1-4|-
CASSHETDTESTNEKLFF
TGTGCCAGCAGCCATGAAACGGACACGGAGTCAACTAATGAAAAACTGTTTTTT
>-|TRBV28|TRBJ2-7|-
CASRLRDYEQYF
TGTGCCAGCAGACTCAGGGACTACGAGCAGTACTTC
>many|TRBV28|TRBJ1-5|-
CASGSDSNQPQHF
TGTGCCAGCGGCAGCGATAGCAATCAGCCCCAGCATTTT
>-|TRBV7-7|TRBJ2-1|TRBD2
CASSPGTSGRASYNEQFF
TGTGCCAGCAGCCCCGGGACTAGCGGGAGGGCCTCCTACAATGAGCAGTTCTTC
>few|TRBV24-1|TRBJ2-5|-
CATSDIGTRETQYF
TGTGCCACCAGTGACATCGGAACGCGTGAGACCCAGTACTTC
>-|TRBV7-9|TRBJ2-1|-
CASSLSLVNEQFF
TGTGCCAGCAGCTTATCCCTAGTCAATGAGCAGTTCTTC
>-|TRBV3-1|TRBJ2-1|-
CASSQDWNGASSYNEQFF
TGTGCCAGCAGCCAAGATTGGAACGGGGCAAGCTCCTACAATGAGCAGTTCTTC
>-|TRBV11-2|TRBJ1-1|-
CASSLWDGNTEAFF
TGTGCCAGCAGCTTATGGGATGGGAACACTGAAGCTTTCTTT
>once|TRBV6-5|TRBJ2-7|-
CASSYSWTQSSYEQYF
TGTGCCAGCAGTTACTCGTGGACACAGAGCTCCTACGAGCAGTACTTC